The 23 T cell receptor beta chains below all came from one sample that was sequenced in a study of control samples from healthy donors and cancer patients. This table comes from immunoSEQ multiplex PCR, and its TCRdb copy is limited to in-frame clones, with some not included. Its clone listing holds about 210,000 clones. Sequencing input: blood. These TCRs come from a woman aged 25 to 39 in good health.

The rearrangement joins TRBV28 to TRBJ2-5; TRBD1 is a possible D gene (5 bases). The CDR3 loop spans 14 amino acids. CDR1 is MDHEN and CDR2 is SYDVKM in the germline V gene. V dropped 5 bases and J dropped 5 bases, with 15 bases sitting between them. The CDR3 DNA reads TGTGCCAGCAGTCCCCCTGGGGCAATGGAGACCCAGTACTTC. It is translated as CASSPPGAMETQYF.

The CDR3 spells CASSLYVFGGGSYSEAFF. CDR3 nucleotides: TGTGCCAGCAGCTTATATGTTTTTGGCGGCGGCTCTTATAGTGAAGCTTTCTTT. The rearrangement links TRBV7-2 to TRBJ1-1; D gene uncertain. With 2 bases removed from V and 7 bases from J, the gap between germline ends came to 26 bases. This CDR3 contains 18 residues. From germline, CDR1 is SGHTA and CDR2 FQGNSA. Looking up the rest from reference TRBV7-2 and TRBJ1-1 gives the full variable domain: GAGVSQSPSNKVTEKGKDVELRCDPISGHTALYWYRQSLGQGLEFLIYFQGNSAPDKSGLPSDRFSAERTGGSVSTLTIQRTQQEDSAVYLCASSLYVFGGGSYSEAFFGQGTRLTVV.

The chain is built from TRBV5-4 and TRBJ1-6, with 7 bases that match TRBD1. The CDR3 runs to 16 residues. With V trimmed by 0 bases and J by 9 bases, 9 bases remained unmatched. Germline lookup yields CDR1 SGHNT and CDR2 YYREEE (reference sequence). The CDR3 region has the DNA TGTGCCAGCAGCTTGGATGGTAGTTGGACAGGTTCACCCCTCCACTTT. Translated, it gives CASSLDGSWTGSPLHF.

The chain has TRBV7-2 and TRBJ2-7; D possibly corresponds to TRBD1 (6 bases). The ends were cut back, 5 bases at V and 2 bases at J, with 16 bases in the middle. This CDR3 spans 15 amino acids. CDR1 and CDR2 from the germline V gene are SGHTA and FQGNSA. The CDR3 reads CASSPAQGRPYEQYF. CDR3 in DNA: TGTGCCAGCAGCCCAGCCCAGGGGCGCCCCTACGAGCAGTACTTC.

The chain links TRBV18 to TRBJ1-1; D call uncertain. The germline CDR1 and CDR2 sequences are KGHSH and LQKENI. CDR3 length: 13 residues. Between the trimmed V and J ends, which lost 4 bases and 0 bases, there was a span of 6 bases. The CDR3 here is CASSRDMNTEAFF. Written as DNA, the CDR3 is TGTGCCAGCTCACGGGATATGAACACTGAAGCTTTCTTT. Full variable domain (outside the CDR3, taken from reference TRBV18 and TRBJ1-1): NAGVMQNPRHLVRRRGQEARLRCSPMKGHSHVYWYRQLPEEGLKFMVYLQKENIIDESGMPKERFSAEFPKEGPSILRIQQVVRGDSAAYFCASSRDMNTEAFFGQGTRLTVV.

This rearrangement joins TRBV15 to TRBJ1-3; D may be TRBD1 (5 bases). CDR3 size: 18 residues. Germline V lookup: CDR1 LNHNV, CDR2 YYDKDF (reference sequence). V lost 0 bases and J lost 4, with 19 bases in between. CDR3 nucleotides: TGTGCCACCAGCAGAGATGGGGGATTACCCACGGGAGGAAACACCATATATTTT. It encodes CATSRDGGLPTGGNTIYF. The entire variable domain, with the rest obtained from reference TRBV15 and TRBJ1-3, is as follows: DAMVIQNPRYQVTQFGKPVTLSCSQTLNHNVMYWYQQKSSQAPKLLFHYYDKDFNNEADTPDNFQSRRPNTSFCFLDIRSPGLGDTAMYLCATSRDGGLPTGGNTIYFGEGSWLTVV.

This chain uses TRBV19 with TRBJ2-3; 11 nucleotides agree with TRBD2. The V gene's germline CDR1 is LNHDA and CDR2 SQIVND (reference sequence). With V trimmed by 6 bases and J by 2 bases, 4 bases remained unmatched. This CDR3 contains 15 residues. The CDR3 region has the DNA TGTGCCAGTAGGGGACTAGCGGCACCCACAGATACGCAGTATTTT. Its translation: CASRGLAAPTDTQYF.

The chain recombines TRBV6-2 or TRBV6-3 with TRBJ1-5; weak D call: TRBD1 (6 bases). In germline, CDR1 is MNHEY, CDR2 SVGEGT. The V end was cut by 5 bases, the J end by 7 bases, with 15 bases between. The CDR3 is made up of 14 amino acids. This chain's CDR3 is CASSRGGTGQPQHF. The CDR3 DNA reads TGTGCCAGCAGTCGAGGGGGGACCGGACAGCCCCAGCATTTT.

V usage is TRBV7-9 and J usage is TRBJ2-1, with D perhaps matching TRBD1 (5 bases). Looked up from germline, CDR1 is SEHNR and CDR2 is FQNEAQ (reference sequence). The CDR3 covers 15 residues. V was clipped by 3 bases and J by 1 base, with 10 bases between them. CDR3 sequence (DNA): TGTGCCAGCAGCTTGGCTCAGGGTTCCTACAATGAGCAGTTCTTC. Protein: CASSLAQGSYNEQFF.

The chain carries TRBV28 and TRBJ1-2; D perhaps matches TRBD1 (5 bases). The CDR3 consists of 13 residues. The germline gives CDR1 MDHEN, CDR2 SYDVKM. Trimming took off 6 bases at V and 2 bases at J, with 10 bases between the two ends. The CDR3 nucleotides read TGTGCCAGCAGGAACTCAGGGAACTATGGCTACACCTTC. Protein: CASRNSGNYGYTF.

The chain carries TRBV6-4 and TRBJ2-7; 9 bases agree with TRBD1. Germline V gene data show CDR1 as MRHNA and CDR2 as SNTAGT. The CDR3 contains 13 residues. The ends lost 6 bases at V and 7 bases at J; junction bases unmatched: 7. For the CDR3, the DNA is TGTGCCAGCAGCACCGGACAGGGGTTGGAGCAGTACTTC. Its protein product is CASSTGQGLEQYF.

The V and J genes are TRBV6-6 and TRBJ1-2, with a tentative D call TRBD1 (6 bases). V was cut by 5 bases and J by 2 bases, with 27 bases left in between. This CDR3 region has 19 residues. Germline values: CDR1 MNHNY, CDR2 SVGAGI (reference sequence). The CDR3 spells CASSRYGGGREAFNYGYTF. The CDR3 DNA reads as TGTGCCAGCAGTCGATACGGGGGGGGCAGAGAAGCCTTCAACTATGGCTACACCTTC.

The J gene is TRBJ2-3, the V gene TRBV6-2 or TRBV6-3; weak D call: TRBD2 (6 bases). CDR3 length: 20 amino acids. Deletions cut 2 bases from V and 7 bases from J, with 31 bases between. Germline V gives CDR1 MNHEY, CDR2 SVGEGT. As DNA, the CDR3 is TGTGCCAGCAGTTACCCACTAGGCTCGTCCGTGGTGCGGGGCCGAAATACGCAGTATTTT. This gives the protein CASSYPLGSSVVRGRNTQYF.

J is TRBJ1-2 and V is TRBV6-5; the D is unclear. V gave up 4 bases and J gave up 0 bases, with 15 bases separating them. Looked up from germline, CDR1 is MNHEY and CDR2 is SVGAGI. The CDR3 has 16 residues. The CDR3 nucleotides read TGTGCCAGCAGTTTGAACTTCCTGCGAGCTAACTATGGCTACACCTTC. Translation: CASSLNFLRANYGYTF.

The V and J genes are TRBV30 and TRBJ1-2, with 8 bases lining up with TRBD1. CDR3 length equals 15 residues. Germline assignment: CDR1 GTSNPN and CDR2 SVGIG (reference sequence). After removal of 0 bases from V and 8 bases from J, the junction contained 11 bases not matched to a gene. The CDR3 coding sequence is TGTGCCTGGAGTGTAAGGACAGGGTGGGAGGGAGGCTACACCTTC. It yields the protein CAWSVRTGWEGGYTF.

The J gene is TRBJ1-3, the V gene TRBV6-5, with a tentative D call TRBD1 (6 bases). V was shortened by 2 bases and J by 3 bases, with 14 bases between the two germline ends. The CDR3 extends over 16 amino acids. Germline CDR1 reads MNHEY; CDR2 reads SVGAGI. The CDR3 sequence is CASSYDLQGHGNTIYF. The CDR3 region has the DNA TGTGCCAGCAGTTACGATTTACAGGGTCATGGAAACACCATATATTTT.

The CDR3 coding sequence is TGTGCCAGCAGTTACTCCCGGGGCTCACCCCTCCACTTT. Its translation: CASSYSRGSPLHF. The genes are TRBV6-5 and TRBJ1-6; TRBD1 might be the D (5 bases). The CDR3 contains 13 residues. V was trimmed by 0 bases and J by 10 bases, leaving 7 bases between them. CDR1 is MNHEY, CDR2 SVGAGI, per germline.

The chain joins TRBV5-1 to TRBJ1-2; possibly TRBD1 for D (5 bases). The CDR3 runs 15 residues. Looked up from germline, CDR1 is SGHRS and CDR2 is YFSETQ. Trimming shortened V by 2 bases and J by 4 bases, and 15 bases separated the two germline ends. The CDR3, as DNA: TGCGCCAGCAGCTTCTCCCCGGGACTTATCTATGGCTACACCTTC. Amino acid sequence: CASSFSPGLIYGYTF.

This sequence joins TRBV9 and TRBJ1-5; 8 bases are shared with TRBD1. J gave up 4 bases and V 0 bases, and 6 bases lay outside the gene matches. Germline loops: CDR1 SGDLS, CDR2 YYNGEE. This CDR3 comprises 16 residues. The CDR3 reads CASSVGQGARNQPQHF. CDR3 sequence (DNA): TGTGCCAGCAGCGTAGGGCAGGGGGCCAGAAATCAGCCCCAGCATTTT.

The chain carries TRBV19 and TRBJ1-2, with 10 bases that match TRBD1. Germline CDR1 and CDR2: LNHDA and SQIVND (reference sequence). V gave up 5 bases and J gave up 3 bases; unmatched junction bases: 6. The CDR3 runs 15 residues. The chain's CDR3 is CASSRPGQGHYGYTF. The CDR3 nucleotides read TGTGCCAGTAGTCGCCCGGGACAGGGGCACTATGGCTACACCTTC.

This rearrangement joins TRBV27 to TRBJ2-7; 7 positions agree with TRBD2. The CDR3 runs to 15 residues. Germline CDR1 MNHEY, CDR2 SMNVEV (reference sequence). V lost 6 bases, J lost 6 bases, and 14 bases stayed unmatched. CDR3 region: CASSLGLGTVGEQYF. CDR3 in DNA: TGTGCCAGCAGCCTAGGACTAGGGACGGTGGGCGAGCAGTACTTC.

The chain employs TRBV27 and TRBJ2-6, with D unresolved. Germline V gene data show CDR1 as MNHEY and CDR2 as SMNVEV (reference sequence). V was trimmed by 4 bases and J by 2 bases, leaving 6 bases between them. The CDR3 loop spans 14 amino acids. The CDR3: CASSSLPGANVLTF. DNA for the CDR3: TGTGCCAGCAGTTCCCTACCTGGGGCCAACGTCCTGACTTTC. Full variable domain (remainder filled in from reference TRBV27 and TRBJ2-6): EAQVTQNPRYLITVTGKKLTVTCSQNMNHEYMSWYRQDPGLGLRQIYYSMNVEVTDKGDVPEGYKVSRKEKRNFPLILESPSPNQTSLYFCASSSLPGANVLTFGAGSRLTVL.

The chain links TRBV30 to TRBJ2-7; TRBD1 matches 7 bases. The germline V gene has CDR1 GTSNPN and CDR2 SVGIG (reference sequence). The CDR3 contains 14 residues. V dropped 1 base and J dropped 3; count of bases not matched to a gene: 6. For the CDR3, the DNA is TGTGCCTGGAGTGCAGGCCAGGGGGACTACGAGCAGTACTTC. Protein sequence: CAWSAGQGDYEQYF. The full variable domain, completed using reference TRBV30 and TRBJ2-7, is SQTIHQWPATLVQPVGSPLSLECTVEGTSNPNLYWYRQAAGRGLQLLFYSVGIGQISSEVPQNLSASRPQDRQFILSSKKLLLSDSGFYLCAWSAGQGDYEQYFGPGTRLTVT.